These T cell receptor beta chains were read from a single sample in a study of T cell repertoires in cytomegalovirus infection. Their specific antigens are unknown. TCRdb fed the reads into MiXCR, producing one record per CDR3 protein. The table shows about a million distinct CDR3 sequences, with roughly 30% occurring only once. This sample comprised cultured CD8+ T cells from PBMCs, obtained from culture after CMV antigen stimulation. The source is a human donor in good health (CMV status not recorded). Some clones in this sample may be carry-over from other donors' samples. Each CDR3 is given with its conserved first and last residue. A D gene is named only where the DNA matches it firmly. Expanded clones are given a class, and other clones once, few, many or no size at all.

>.|14|TRBJ1-5|TRBV5-6|.
CASSSQGLDQPQHF
TGTGCCAGCAGCTCCCAGGGGCTGGATCAGCCCCAGCATTTT
>.|16|TRBJ2-7|TRBV27|.
CASMGRLDKTYYEQYF
TGTGCCAGCATGGGGAGATTAGACAAGACCTACTACGAGCAGTACTTC
>.|18|TRBJ1-6|TRBV12-3/TRBV12-4|.
CASSSLPGGSSYNSPLYF
TGTGCCAGCAGTTCCCTCCCCGGGGGGAGCTCCTATAATTCACCCCTCTACTTT
>few|17|TRBJ1-4|TRBV24-1|.
CATSDPSTDTGLEKLFF
TGTGCCACCAGTGATCCGTCCACGGACACAGGTCTTGAAAAACTGTTTTTT
>.|14|TRBJ2-7|TRBV10-3|TRBD2
CAIRALAGGEEQYF
TGTGCCATCAGGGCCCTAGCGGGGGGTGAGGAGCAGTACTTC
>.|12|TRBJ2-7|TRBV12-3/TRBV12-4|TRBD1
CASRDRGDEQYF
TGTGCCAGCAGGGACAGGGGAGACGAGCAGTACTTC
>.|15|TRBJ1-1|TRBV13|TRBD1
CASSPTGEMNTEAFF
TGTGCCAGCAGCCCGACAGGGGAAATGAACACTGAAGCTTTCTTT
>few|17|TRBJ2-1|TRBV4-1|TRBD2
CASSQQALAGGLSEQFF
TGCGCCAGCAGCCAACAGGCCCTAGCGGGGGGGCTTTCTGAGCAGTTCTTC
>.|16|TRBJ2-5|TRBV27|.
CASSLSRNGYQETQYF
TGTGCCAGCAGTTTATCGCGGAACGGGTACCAAGAGACCCAGTACTTC
>.|15|TRBJ1-1|TRBV19|.
CASSISMEVNTEAFF
TGTGCCAGTAGTATAAGTATGGAGGTGAACACTGAAGCTTTCTTT
>many|15|TRBJ2-4|TRBV7-2|TRBD1
CASSLGSRDRGFQYF
TGTGCCAGCAGCTTAGGGTCCCGGGACAGGGGCTTTCAGTACTTC
>once|15|TRBJ2-1|TRBV4-1|.
CASSHGSNSYNEQFF
TGCGCCAGCAGCCACGGGTCCAACTCCTACAATGAGCAGTTCTTC
>.|12|TRBJ1-5|TRBV7-6|.
CASSLEPGAQHF
TGTGCCAGCAGCTTAGAGCCAGGGGCCCAGCATTTT
>.|16|TRBJ2-2|TRBV2|.
CASSEIPGHITGELFF
TGTGCCAGCAGCGAAATACCGGGACACATCACCGGGGAGCTGTTTTTT
>.|11|TRBJ2-1|TRBV2|.
CASSGWNEQFF
TGTGCCAGCAGTGGATGGAATGAGCAGTTCTTC
>.|15|TRBJ2-7|TRBV13|.
CASSPRDTHSYEQYF
TGTGCCAGCAGCCCGAGGGACACCCACTCCTACGAGCAGTACTTC
>.|15|TRBJ2-7|TRBV12-3/TRBV12-4|.
CASSRRTEFFYEQYF
TGTGCCAGCAGTCGTAGGACAGAATTTTTCTACGAGCAGTACTTC
>.|14|TRBJ2-1|TRBV9|TRBD2
CASSAAGAYNEQFF
TGTGCCAGCAGCGCCGCGGGAGCTTACAATGAGCAGTTCTTC
>.|16|TRBJ1-1|TRBV6-2/TRBV6-3|.
CASSYDQTVMNTEAFF
TGTGCCAGCAGTTACGATCAGACAGTTATGAACACTGAAGCTTTCTTT
>few|15|TRBJ2-2|TRBV5-4|.
CASSGEGEDTGELFF
TGTGCCAGCAGCGGAGAGGGAGAGGACACCGGGGAGCTGTTTTTT
>few|16|TRBJ2-5|TRBV7-4|TRBD2
CASSYQKTAGQETQYF
TGTGCCAGCAGCTATCAGAAAACAGCGGGGCAAGAGACCCAGTACTTC
>.|17|TRBJ2-6|TRBV27|.
CASTGISLVSGANVLTF
TGTGCCAGCACCGGAATCAGCCTTGTCTCTGGGGCCAACGTCCTGACTTTC
>few|13|TRBJ2-7|TRBV4-1|.
CASSQEWGYEQYF
TGCGCCAGCAGCCAAGAATGGGGCTACGAGCAGTACTTC
>.|12|TRBJ2-3|TRBV20-1|.
CSARSKDYTQYF
TGCAGTGCTAGATCCAAGGACTATACGCAGTATTTT
>many|14|TRBJ1-5|TRBV25-1|.
CASSEGTGWQPQHF
TGTGCCAGCAGTGAGGGGACGGGGTGGCAGCCCCAGCATTTT
>.|13|TRBJ1-3|TRBV6-6|.
CASSIPSGYKEDF
TGTGCCAGCAGTATACCGTCCGGTTACAAGGAAGATTTT
>.|19|TRBJ2-3|TRBV7-9|TRBD1
CASSAGQGVSWGPTDTQYF
TGTGCCAGCAGCGCGGGACAGGGGGTCTCGTGGGGGCCCACAGATACGCAGTATTTT
>.|15|TRBJ2-2|TRBV19|.
CASGQGFLYIGELFF
TGTGCCAGTGGCCAGGGGTTTCTCTACATCGGGGAGCTGTTTTTT
>.|16|TRBJ1-2|TRBV27|.
CASSLSSNTRGYGYTF
TGTGCCAGCAGTTTATCTAGTAACACCCGGGGATATGGCTACACCTTC
>once|12|TRBJ2-1|TRBV7-9|.
CASSLRHVEQFF
TGTGCCAGCAGCCTCCGTCACGTTGAGCAGTTCTTC
>few|15|TRBJ2-5|TRBV6-5|TRBD2
CASSYAPGLVETQYF
TGTGCCAGCAGTTACGCACCAGGACTAGTCGAGACCCAGTACTTC
>many|14|TRBJ1-1|TRBV12-3/TRBV12-4|TRBD1
CASSLDRGGTEAFF
TGTGCCAGCAGTTTGGACAGGGGCGGCACTGAAGCTTTCTTT